The sequence of this T cell receptor (beta chain) was determined in a study of control samples from healthy donors and cancer patients. TCRdb's copy holds only in-frame clones and misses some; the assay was immunoSEQ multiplex PCR. The sample comprises around 30,000 clones, about 93% of which are singletons, and roughly 1.7% rests with the top ten. On this clone itself: The junction and the germline gene differ at one end; a read error may be behind it.

The germline CDR1 and CDR2 sequences are LGHDT and YNNKEL (reference sequence). CDR3 length: 13 amino acids. The material sequenced was PBMCs. This sequence was found in a man in his forties with colorectal cancer. V gene TRBV3-1 (or the pseudogene TRBV3-2) combines with J gene TRBJ2-4; perhaps TRBD2 as D (6 bases). CDR3 nucleotide sequence: TGTGCCAGCAGCCATGGGACTTGGGGCAGGGTGGACTTC. Its protein is CASSHGTWGRVDF.